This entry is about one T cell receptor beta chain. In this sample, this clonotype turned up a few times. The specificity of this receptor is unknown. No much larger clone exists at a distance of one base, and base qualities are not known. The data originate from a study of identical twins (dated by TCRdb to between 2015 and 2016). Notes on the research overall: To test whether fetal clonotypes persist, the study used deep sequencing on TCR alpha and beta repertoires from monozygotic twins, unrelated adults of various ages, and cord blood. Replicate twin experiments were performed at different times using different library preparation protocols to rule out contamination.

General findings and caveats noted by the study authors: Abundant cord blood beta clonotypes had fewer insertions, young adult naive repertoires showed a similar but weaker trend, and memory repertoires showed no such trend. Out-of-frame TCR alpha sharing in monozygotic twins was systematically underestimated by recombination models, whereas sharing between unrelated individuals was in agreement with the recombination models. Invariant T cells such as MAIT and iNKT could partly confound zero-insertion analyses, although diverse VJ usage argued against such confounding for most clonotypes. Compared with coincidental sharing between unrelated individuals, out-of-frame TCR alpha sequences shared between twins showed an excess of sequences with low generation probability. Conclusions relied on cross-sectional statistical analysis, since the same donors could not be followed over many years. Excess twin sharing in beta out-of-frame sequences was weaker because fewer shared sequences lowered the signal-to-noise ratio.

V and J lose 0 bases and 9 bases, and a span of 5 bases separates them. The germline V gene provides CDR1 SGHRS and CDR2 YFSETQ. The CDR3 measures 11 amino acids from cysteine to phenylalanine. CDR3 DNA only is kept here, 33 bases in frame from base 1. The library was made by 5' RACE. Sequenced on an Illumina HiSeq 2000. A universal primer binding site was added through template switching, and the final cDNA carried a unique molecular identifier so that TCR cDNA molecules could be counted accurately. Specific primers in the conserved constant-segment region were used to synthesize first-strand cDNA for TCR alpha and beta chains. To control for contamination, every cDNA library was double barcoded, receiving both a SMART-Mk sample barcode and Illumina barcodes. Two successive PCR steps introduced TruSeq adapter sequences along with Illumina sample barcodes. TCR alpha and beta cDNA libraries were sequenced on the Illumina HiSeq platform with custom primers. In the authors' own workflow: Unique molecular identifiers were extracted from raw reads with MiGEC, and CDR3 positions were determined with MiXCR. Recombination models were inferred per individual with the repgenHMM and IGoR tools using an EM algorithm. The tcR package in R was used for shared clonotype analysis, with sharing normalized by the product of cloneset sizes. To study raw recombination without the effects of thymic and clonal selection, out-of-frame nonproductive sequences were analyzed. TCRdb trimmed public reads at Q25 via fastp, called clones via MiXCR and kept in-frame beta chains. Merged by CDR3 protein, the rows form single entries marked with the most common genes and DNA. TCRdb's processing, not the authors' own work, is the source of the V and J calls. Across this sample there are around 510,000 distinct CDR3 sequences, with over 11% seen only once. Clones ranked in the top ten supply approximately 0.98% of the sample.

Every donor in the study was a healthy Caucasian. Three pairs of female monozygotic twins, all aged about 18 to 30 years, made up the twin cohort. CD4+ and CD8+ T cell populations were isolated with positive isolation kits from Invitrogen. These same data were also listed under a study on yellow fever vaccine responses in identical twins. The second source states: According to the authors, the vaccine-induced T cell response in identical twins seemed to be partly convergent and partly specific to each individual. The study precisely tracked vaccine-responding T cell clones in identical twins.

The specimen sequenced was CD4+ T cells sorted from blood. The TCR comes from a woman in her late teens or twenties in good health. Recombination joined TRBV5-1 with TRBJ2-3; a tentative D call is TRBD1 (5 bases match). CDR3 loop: CASSLGQTQYF. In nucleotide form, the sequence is TGCGCCAGCAGCTTGGGACAGACGCAGTATTTT.